These 2 T cell receptor beta chains share one sample of origin, sequenced in a study of T cells in localized non-small cell lung cancer. TCRdb's copy holds only in-frame clones and misses some; the assay was immunoSEQ multiplex PCR. Among 15,000 to 18,000 clones listed, about 90% were seen once. The sequences come from peripheral blood mononuclear cells, collected before any cancer treatment. These receptors originate from a male donor aged 60 or over with stage II lung adenocarcinoma.

There are a few counts of this clone. This chain connects TRBV7-9 to TRBJ2-7; tentative D call: TRBD2 (6 bases). This CDR3 contains 12 residues. Trimming took 5 bases from V and 6 from J, leaving 11 bases between them. Germline V gives CDR1 SEHNR, CDR2 FQNEAQ (reference sequence). The CDR3 bases are TGTGCCAGCAGCCCGGGAGCTCTCGAGCAGTACTTC. Translating it yields CASSPGALEQYF.

V and J are TRBV7-8 and TRBJ1-5; no definite D call. The CDR3 length is 20 residues. The germline V and J ends were trimmed by 4 bases and 1 base, with 26 bases remaining between them. From germline, CDR1 is SGHVS and CDR2 FQNEAQ. The CDR3, as DNA: TGTGCCAGCAGCTCTCATGCTCCGGGTTGGGTCTTAGCGAGCAATCAGCCCCAGCATTTT. This codes for CASSSHAPGWVLASNQPQHF.